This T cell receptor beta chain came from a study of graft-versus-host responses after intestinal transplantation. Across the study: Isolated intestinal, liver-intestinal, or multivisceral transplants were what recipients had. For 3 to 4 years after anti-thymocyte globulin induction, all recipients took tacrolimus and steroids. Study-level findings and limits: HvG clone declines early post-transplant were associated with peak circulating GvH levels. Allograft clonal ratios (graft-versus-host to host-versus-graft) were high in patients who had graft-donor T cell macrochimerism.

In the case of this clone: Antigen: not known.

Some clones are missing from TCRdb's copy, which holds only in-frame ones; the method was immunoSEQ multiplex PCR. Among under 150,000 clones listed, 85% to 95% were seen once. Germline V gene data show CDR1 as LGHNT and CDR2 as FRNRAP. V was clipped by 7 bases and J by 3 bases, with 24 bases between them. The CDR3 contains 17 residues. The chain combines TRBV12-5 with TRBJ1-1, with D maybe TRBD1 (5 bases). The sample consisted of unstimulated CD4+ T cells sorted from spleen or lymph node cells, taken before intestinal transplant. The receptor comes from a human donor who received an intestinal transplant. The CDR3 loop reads CASALRGRSLGDTEAFF. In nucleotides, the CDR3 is TGTGCTAGTGCCCTGCGGGGACGGAGCCTTGGGGACACTGAAGCTTTCTTT.